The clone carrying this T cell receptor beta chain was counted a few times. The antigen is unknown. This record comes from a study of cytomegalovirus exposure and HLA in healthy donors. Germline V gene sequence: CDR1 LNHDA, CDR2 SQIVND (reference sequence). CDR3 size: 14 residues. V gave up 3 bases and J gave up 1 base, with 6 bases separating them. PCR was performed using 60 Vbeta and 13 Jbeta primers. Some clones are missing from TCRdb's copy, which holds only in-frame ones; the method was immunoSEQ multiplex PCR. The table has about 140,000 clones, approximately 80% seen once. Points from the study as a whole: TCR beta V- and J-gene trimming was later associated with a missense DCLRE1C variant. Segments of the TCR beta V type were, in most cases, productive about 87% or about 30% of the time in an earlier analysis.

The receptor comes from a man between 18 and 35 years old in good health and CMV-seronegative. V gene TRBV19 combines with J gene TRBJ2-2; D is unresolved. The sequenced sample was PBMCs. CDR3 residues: CASSMRQNTGELFF. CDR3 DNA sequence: TGTGCCAGTAGTATGAGGCAGAACACCGGGGAGCTGTTTTTT. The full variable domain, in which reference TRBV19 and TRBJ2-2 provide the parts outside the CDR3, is DGGITQSPKYLFRKEGQNVTLSCEQNLNHDAMYWYRQDPGQGLRLIYYSQIVNDFQKGDIAEGYSVSREKKESFPLTVTSAQKNPTAFYLCASSMRQNTGELFFGEGSRLTVL.